This T cell receptor beta chain was documented in a study of blood T cell repertoires in COVID-19. Study as a whole: Acute-phase and convalescent COVID-19 samples originated in the United States, Italy and Spain. Nucleic acid was either cDNA or gDNA, and it came from T cells, B-cell-depleted T cells, or PBMCs.

Only in-frame clones appear in the TCRdb table, and some are missing; sequencing was by immunoSEQ multiplex PCR. The table includes under 250,000 clones, more than 75% detected once. Seattle patients were enrolled while actively infected and followed longitudinally. The sample comprised peripheral blood. The sequence came from a woman aged 40 to 50 with COVID-19, enrolled during active disease.

CDR3 bases: TGCGCCAGCAGTGACGGACGGGGTTCTGGAAACACCATATATTTT. Translated: CASSDGRGSGNTIYF. The rearrangement links TRBV5-1 to TRBJ1-3; D gene uncertain. V was trimmed by 5 bases and J by 1 base, leaving 13 bases between them. The CDR3 covers 15 residues. CDR1 and CDR2 from the germline V gene are SGHRS and YFSETQ.